Below, 13 T cell receptor beta chains from the same sample are listed, as sequenced in a study of early T cells in non-severe SARS-CoV-2 infection. MiXCR, run by TCRdb on the 5' RACE reads, gives a single entry per CDR3 protein. The profile shows fewer than 50,000 distinct CDR3 sequences, roughly 6.5% of them singletons. This sample comprised whole blood, obtained at baseline. All receptors derive from an adult who was a healthcare worker with PCR-confirmed SARS-CoV-2 infection or an uninfected control (not recorded which).

The sample holds many counts of this clonotype. CDR3 sequence (DNA): TGTGCCACCAGTGAGCCCCACAGGGGGGACACGCAGTATTTT. It codes for CATSEPHRGDTQYF. This chain connects TRBV24-1 to TRBJ2-3; 8 nucleotides line up with TRBD1. The CDR3 length is 14 residues. CDR1 is KGHDR and CDR2 is SFDVKD in the germline V gene. V trimming: 4 bases; J trimming: 9 bases; junction bases outside the gene matches: 8.

This clonotype was seen repeatedly, ten times or more. The CDR3 sequence: CAWSPVGYTF. The DNA of the CDR3 is TGTGCCTGGAGTCCGGTGGGCTACACCTTC. This chain joins TRBV30 and TRBJ1-2; D is ambiguous. CDR1 and CDR2 from the germline V gene are GTSNPN and SVGIG (reference sequence). The germline V and J ends were trimmed by 2 bases and 8 bases, with 6 bases remaining between them. This CDR3 has 10 amino acids.

This clonotype was seen repeatedly, ten times or more. The V gene is TRBV7-9, the J gene TRBJ1-1, with D unresolved. The CDR3 contains 15 residues. CDR1 is SEHNR, CDR2 FQNEAQ, per germline (reference sequence). Trimming left V 0 bases short and J 2 bases short, with 10 bases between. The CDR3 region is CASSLAKGANTEAFF. The CDR3 bases are TGTGCCAGCAGCTTAGCGAAGGGCGCCAACACTGAAGCTTTCTTT.

This clonotype has more than one count but fewer than ten. The V call is TRBV9, the J call TRBJ2-1; D not resolved. This CDR3 comprises 15 residues. Trimming shortened V by 0 bases and J by 0 bases, and 7 bases separated the two germline ends. The germline V gene has CDR1 SGDLS and CDR2 YYNGEE. The CDR3 sequence is CASSVGPSSYNEQFF. DNA of the CDR3: TGTGCCAGCAGCGTAGGGCCAAGCTCCTACAATGAGCAGTTCTTC.

This clonotype has ten or more counts. This sequence joins TRBV9 and TRBJ2-2, with unresolved D. Trimming took 0 bases from V and 0 from J, leaving 6 bases between them. Per germline, CDR1 SGDLS and CDR2 YYNGEE. CDR3 length: 15 amino acids. The CDR3 DNA follows: TGTGCCAGCAGCGTAGTAGGAACGAACACCGGGGAGCTGTTTTTT. This translates into CASSVVGTNTGELFF.

This clonotype was counted many times. The rearrangement joins TRBV4-1 to TRBJ2-6; TRBD1 or TRBD2 may be the D gene (6 bases each). The germline V and J ends were trimmed by 0 bases and 3 bases, with 12 bases remaining between them. CDR3 length: 17 residues. CDR1 and CDR2 from the germline V gene are MGHRA and YSYEKL. The CDR3 here is CASSQDRRGLGANVLTF. CDR3 nucleotides: TGCGCCAGCAGCCAAGATCGTCGGGGGCTTGGGGCCAACGTCCTGACTTTC.

This clonotype was recorded many times. V usage is TRBV29-1 and J usage is TRBJ2-7; TRBD1 might be the D (6 bases). Per germline, CDR1 SQVTM and CDR2 ANQGSEA. This CDR3 spans 15 amino acids. Trimming shortened V by 1 base and J by 0 bases, and 13 bases separated the two germline ends. CDR3 residues: CSVEGTARSSYEQYF. CDR3 nucleotides: TGCAGCGTTGAAGGGACAGCCAGGAGCTCCTACGAGCAGTACTTC.

This clonotype was counted at least ten times. This sequence joins TRBV20-1 and TRBJ2-5, with D possibly TRBD1 on 6 matching bases. CDR3 length equals 11 residues. Trimming left V 7 bases short and J 2 bases short, with 8 bases between. Per germline, CDR1 DFQATT and CDR2 SNEGSKA (reference sequence). This CDR3 reads CSGTVQETQYF. DNA of the CDR3: TGCAGTGGGACAGTTCAAGAGACCCAGTACTTC.

The sample holds many counts of this clonotype. The chain recombines TRBV6-2 or TRBV6-3 with TRBJ2-7; TRBD1 aligns across 8 bases. CDR1 and CDR2 (germline): MNHEY, SVGEGT. The CDR3 is 15 residues long. J was trimmed by 6 bases and V by 2 bases; bases with no gene match: 9. DNA of the CDR3: TGTGCCAGCAGTTACCCCGGACAGGGCCCCGTCGAGCAGTACTTC. This sequence encodes CASSYPGQGPVEQYF.

V usage is TRBV28 and J usage is TRBJ1-4, with a weak D call TRBD1 (6 bases). V was trimmed by 3 bases and J by 4 bases, leaving 9 bases between them. Germline lookup yields CDR1 MDHEN and CDR2 SYDVKM. The CDR3 runs 14 residues. The CDR3 region is CASSFGGVNEKLFF. For the CDR3, the DNA is TGTGCCAGCAGTTTTGGGGGCGTTAATGAAAAACTGTTTTTT.

This clonotype was seen a few times. Here the CDR3 DNA reads TGTGCCAGCAGTCCGGAAGCGGAGACCCAGTACTTC. Translating it yields CASSPEAETQYF. The rearrangement links TRBV5-4 to TRBJ2-5, with unresolved D. The V and J ends lost 5 bases and 5 bases respectively, with 10 bases between them. This CDR3 comprises 12 residues. Germline lookup yields CDR1 SGHNT and CDR2 YYREEE (reference sequence).

This clonotype turned up a few times. The J gene is TRBJ2-5, the V gene TRBV13; D may be TRBD1 or TRBD2 (5 bases each). Trimming cost V 9 bases and J 1 base, with 6 bases left between them. The germline V gene has CDR1 PRHDT and CDR2 FYEKMQ (reference sequence). This CDR3 contains 11 residues. The chain's CDR3 is CASGGQETQYF. CDR3 bases: TGTGCCAGTGGGGGCCAAGAGACCCAGTACTTC.

This clonotype was counted ten times or more. The rearrangement uses TRBV7-9 and TRBJ1-5, with 9 bases identical to TRBD1. There are 14 residues in the CDR3. J lost 5 bases, V lost 6 bases, and 5 bases had no gene match. Germline V gene lookup returns CDR1 SEHNR and CDR2 FQNEAQ (reference sequence). CDR3 DNA: TGTGCCAGCAGTTCGGGACAGGGTCATCAGCCCCAGCATTTT. The encoded protein is CASSSGQGHQPQHF.